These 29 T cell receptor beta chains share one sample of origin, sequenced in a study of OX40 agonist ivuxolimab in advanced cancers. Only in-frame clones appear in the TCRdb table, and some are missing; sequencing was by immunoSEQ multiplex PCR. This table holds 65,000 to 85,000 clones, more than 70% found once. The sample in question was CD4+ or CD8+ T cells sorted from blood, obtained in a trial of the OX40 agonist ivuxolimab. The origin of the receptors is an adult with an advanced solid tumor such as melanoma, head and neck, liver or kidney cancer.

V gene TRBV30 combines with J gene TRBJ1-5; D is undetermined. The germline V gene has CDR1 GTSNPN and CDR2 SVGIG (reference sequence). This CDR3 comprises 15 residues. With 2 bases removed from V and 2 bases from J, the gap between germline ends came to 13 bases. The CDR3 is CAWSLGNGGNQPQHF. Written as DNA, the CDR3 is TGTGCCTGGAGTCTAGGGAATGGAGGCAATCAGCCCCAGCATTTT.

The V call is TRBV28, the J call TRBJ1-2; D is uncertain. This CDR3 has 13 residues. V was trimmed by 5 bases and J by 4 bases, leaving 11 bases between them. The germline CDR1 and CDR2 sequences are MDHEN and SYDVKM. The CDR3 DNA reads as TGTGCCAGCAGTCGAGAGCAGGTCTATGGCTACACCTTC. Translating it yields CASSREQVYGYTF.

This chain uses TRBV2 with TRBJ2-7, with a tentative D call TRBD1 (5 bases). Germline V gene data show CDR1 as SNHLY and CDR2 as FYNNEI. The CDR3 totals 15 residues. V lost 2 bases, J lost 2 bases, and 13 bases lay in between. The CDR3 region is CASSESQGLPYEQYF. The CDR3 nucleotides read TGTGCCAGCAGTGAATCGCAGGGCCTTCCCTACGAGCAGTACTTC.

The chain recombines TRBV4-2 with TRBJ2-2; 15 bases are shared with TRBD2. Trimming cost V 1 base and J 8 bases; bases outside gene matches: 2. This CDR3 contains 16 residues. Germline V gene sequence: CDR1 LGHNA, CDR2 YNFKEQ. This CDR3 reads CASSQGTSGGAGELFF. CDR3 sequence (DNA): TGTGCCAGCAGCCAAGGGACTAGCGGGGGGGCAGGGGAGCTGTTTTTT.

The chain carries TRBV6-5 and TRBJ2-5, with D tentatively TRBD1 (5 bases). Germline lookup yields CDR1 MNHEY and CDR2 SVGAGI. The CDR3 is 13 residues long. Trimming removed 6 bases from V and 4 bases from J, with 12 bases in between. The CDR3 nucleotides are TGTGCCAGCAGCCCTTGGGGCCCAGAGACCCAGTACTTC. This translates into CASSPWGPETQYF.

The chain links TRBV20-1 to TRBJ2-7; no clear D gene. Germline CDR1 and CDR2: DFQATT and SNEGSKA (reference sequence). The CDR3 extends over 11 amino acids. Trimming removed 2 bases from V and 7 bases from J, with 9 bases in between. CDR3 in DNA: TGCAGTGCTAGATCCGGGCGGGAGCAGTACTTC. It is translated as CSARSGREQYF.

The CDR3 bases are TGTGCCAGCAGTTACTCGGGGAGCGGGGGGGCGAATGAGCAGTTCTTC. Amino acid sequence: CASSYSGSGGANEQFF. This chain uses TRBV6-6 with TRBJ2-1; 10 bases are a match to TRBD2. Per germline, CDR1 MNHNY and CDR2 SVGAGI (reference sequence). Germline trimming cut 0 bases from V and 7 bases from J; bases unmatched to any gene: 6. CDR3 size: 16 residues.

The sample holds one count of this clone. CDR3 sequence: CASSWLAGSLKGGANVLTF. The CDR3 DNA sequence: TGTGCCAGCAGTTGGTTGGCAGGAAGCCTAAAAGGTGGGGCCAACGTCCTGACTTTC. The rearrangement links TRBV27 to TRBJ2-6, with unresolved D. V was trimmed by 4 bases and J by 3 bases, leaving 22 bases between them. This CDR3 region has 19 residues. Germline CDR1 and CDR2: MNHEY and SMNVEV (reference sequence).

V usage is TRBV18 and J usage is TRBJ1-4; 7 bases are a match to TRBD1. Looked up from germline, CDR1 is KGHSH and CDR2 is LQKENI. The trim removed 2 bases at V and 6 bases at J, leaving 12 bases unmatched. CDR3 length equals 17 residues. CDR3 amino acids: CASSPNPPGQGDEKLFF. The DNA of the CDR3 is TGTGCCAGCTCACCAAACCCCCCAGGCCAGGGGGATGAAAAACTGTTTTTT.

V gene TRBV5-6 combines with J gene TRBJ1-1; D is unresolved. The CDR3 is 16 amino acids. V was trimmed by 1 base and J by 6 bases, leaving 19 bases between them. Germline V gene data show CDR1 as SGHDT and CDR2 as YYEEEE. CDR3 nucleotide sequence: TGTGCCAGCAGCTTGCGGGAGGAAGAGCCCCACGCTGAAGCTTTCTTT. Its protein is CASSLREEEPHAEAFF.

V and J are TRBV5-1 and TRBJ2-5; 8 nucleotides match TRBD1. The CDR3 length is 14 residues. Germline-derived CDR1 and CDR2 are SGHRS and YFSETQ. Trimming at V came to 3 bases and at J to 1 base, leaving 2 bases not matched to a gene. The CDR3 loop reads CASSSQGAQETQYF. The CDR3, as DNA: TGCGCCAGCAGCTCCCAGGGGGCCCAAGAGACCCAGTACTTC.

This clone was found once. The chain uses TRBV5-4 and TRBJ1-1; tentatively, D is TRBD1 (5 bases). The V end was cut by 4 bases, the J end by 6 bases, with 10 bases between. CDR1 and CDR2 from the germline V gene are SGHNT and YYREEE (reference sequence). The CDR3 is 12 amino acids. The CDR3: CASSGGKAEAFF. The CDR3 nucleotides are TGTGCCAGCAGCGGGGGGAAAGCTGAAGCTTTCTTT. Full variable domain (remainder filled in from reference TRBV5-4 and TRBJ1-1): ETGVTQSPTHLIKTRGQQVTLRCSSQSGHNTVSWYQQALGQGPQFIFQYYREEENGRGNFPPRFSGLQFPNYSSELNVNALELDDSALYLCASSGGKAEAFFGQGTRLTVV.

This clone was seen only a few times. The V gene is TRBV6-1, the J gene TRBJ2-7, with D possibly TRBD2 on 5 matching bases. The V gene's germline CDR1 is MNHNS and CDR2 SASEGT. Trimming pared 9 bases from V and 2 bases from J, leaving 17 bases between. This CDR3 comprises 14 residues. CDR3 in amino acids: CASTAMRATYEQYF. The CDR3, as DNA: TGTGCCAGTACCGCCATGAGGGCCACCTACGAGCAGTACTTC.

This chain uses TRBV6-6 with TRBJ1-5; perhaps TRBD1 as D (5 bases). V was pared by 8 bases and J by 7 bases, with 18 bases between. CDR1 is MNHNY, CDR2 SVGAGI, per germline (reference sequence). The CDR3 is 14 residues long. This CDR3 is CASCSGQAGQPQHF. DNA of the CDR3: TGTGCCAGCTGCTCGGGGCAGGCCGGACAGCCCCAGCATTTT.

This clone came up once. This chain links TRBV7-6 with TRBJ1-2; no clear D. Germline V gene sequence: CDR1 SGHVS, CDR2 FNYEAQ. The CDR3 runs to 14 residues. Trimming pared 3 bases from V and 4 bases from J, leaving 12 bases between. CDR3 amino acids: CASSLEAIFYGYTF. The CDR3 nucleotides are TGTGCCAGCAGCTTGGAGGCGATTTTCTATGGCTACACCTTC.

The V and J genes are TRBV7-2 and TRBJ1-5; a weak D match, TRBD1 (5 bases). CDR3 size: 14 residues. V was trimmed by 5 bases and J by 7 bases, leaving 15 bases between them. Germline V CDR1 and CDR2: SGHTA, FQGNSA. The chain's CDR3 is CASSIRDPGQPQHF. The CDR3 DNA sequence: TGTGCCAGCAGCATTCGGGACCCAGGACAGCCCCAGCATTTT.

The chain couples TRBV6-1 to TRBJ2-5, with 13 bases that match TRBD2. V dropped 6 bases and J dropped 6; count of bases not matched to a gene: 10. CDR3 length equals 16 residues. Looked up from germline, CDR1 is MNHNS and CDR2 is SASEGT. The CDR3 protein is CASRENLLAGGQTQYF. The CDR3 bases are TGTGCCAGCAGGGAAAATTTACTAGCGGGGGGGCAGACCCAGTACTTC.

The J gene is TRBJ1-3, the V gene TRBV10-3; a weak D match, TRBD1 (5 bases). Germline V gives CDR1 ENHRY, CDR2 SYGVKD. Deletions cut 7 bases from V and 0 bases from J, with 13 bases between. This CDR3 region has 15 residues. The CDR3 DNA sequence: TGTGCCATCACCAGGGTGGCGAGCTCTGGAAACACCATATATTTT. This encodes CAITRVASSGNTIYF.

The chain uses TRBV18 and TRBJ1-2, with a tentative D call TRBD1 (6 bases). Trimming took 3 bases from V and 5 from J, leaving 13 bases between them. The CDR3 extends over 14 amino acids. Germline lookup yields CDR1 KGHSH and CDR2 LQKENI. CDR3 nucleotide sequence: TGTGCCAGCTCACCCCGGGAGGGGGGTTATGGCTACACCTTC. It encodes CASSPREGGYGYTF.

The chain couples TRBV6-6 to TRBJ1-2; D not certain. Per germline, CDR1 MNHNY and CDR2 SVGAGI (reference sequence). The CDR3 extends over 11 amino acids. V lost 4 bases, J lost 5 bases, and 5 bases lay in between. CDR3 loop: CASSSQYGYTF. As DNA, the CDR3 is TGTGCCAGCAGTTCCCAGTATGGCTACACCTTC.

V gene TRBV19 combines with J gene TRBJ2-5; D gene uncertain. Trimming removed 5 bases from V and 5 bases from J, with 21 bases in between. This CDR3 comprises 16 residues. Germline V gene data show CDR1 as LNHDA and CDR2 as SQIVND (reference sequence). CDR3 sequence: CASSWLGEMDRETQYF. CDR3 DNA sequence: TGTGCCAGTAGTTGGTTAGGCGAGATGGACCGGGAGACCCAGTACTTC.

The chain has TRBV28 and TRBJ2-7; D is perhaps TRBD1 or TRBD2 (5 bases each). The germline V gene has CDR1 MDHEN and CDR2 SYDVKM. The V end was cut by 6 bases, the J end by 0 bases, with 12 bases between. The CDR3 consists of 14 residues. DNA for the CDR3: TGTGCCAGCAGGAGGGACCTAACCTCCTACGAGCAGTACTTC. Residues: CASRRDLTSYEQYF.

CDR3: CASSPGQGNYEQYF. The CDR3 nucleotides read TGTGCCAGCAGCCCCGGACAGGGCAACTACGAGCAGTACTTC. The chain carries TRBV27 and TRBJ2-7, with 8 bases that match TRBD1. Looked up from germline, CDR1 is MNHEY and CDR2 is SMNVEV (reference sequence). With V trimmed by 6 bases and J by 3 bases, 7 bases remained unmatched. The CDR3 loop spans 14 amino acids.

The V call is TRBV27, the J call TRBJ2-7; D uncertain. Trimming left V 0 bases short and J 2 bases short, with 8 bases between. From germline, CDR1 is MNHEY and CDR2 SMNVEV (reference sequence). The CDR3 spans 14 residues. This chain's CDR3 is CASSLSRQAYEQYF. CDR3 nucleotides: TGTGCCAGCAGTTTATCTCGGCAGGCCTACGAGCAGTACTTC.

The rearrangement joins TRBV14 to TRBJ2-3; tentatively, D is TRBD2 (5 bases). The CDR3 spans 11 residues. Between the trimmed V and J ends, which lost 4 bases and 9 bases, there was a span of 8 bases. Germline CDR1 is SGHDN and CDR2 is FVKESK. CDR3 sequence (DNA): TGTGCCAGCAGCCCGGGGTCCACGCAGTATTTT. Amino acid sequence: CASSPGSTQYF.

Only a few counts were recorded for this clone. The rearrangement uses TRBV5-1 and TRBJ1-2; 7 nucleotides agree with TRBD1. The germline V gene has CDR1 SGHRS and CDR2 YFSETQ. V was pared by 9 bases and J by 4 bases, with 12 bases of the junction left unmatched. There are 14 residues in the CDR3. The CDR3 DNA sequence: TGCGCCACCCGAGACAGGGATGACCTCTATGGCTACACCTTC. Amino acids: CATRDRDDLYGYTF. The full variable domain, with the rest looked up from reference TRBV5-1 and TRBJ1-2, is KAGVTQTPRYLIKTRGQQVTLSCSPISGHRSVSWYQQTPGQGLQFLFEYFSETQRNKGNFPGRFSGRQFSNSRSEMNVSTLELGDSALYLCATRDRDDLYGYTFGSGTRLTVV.

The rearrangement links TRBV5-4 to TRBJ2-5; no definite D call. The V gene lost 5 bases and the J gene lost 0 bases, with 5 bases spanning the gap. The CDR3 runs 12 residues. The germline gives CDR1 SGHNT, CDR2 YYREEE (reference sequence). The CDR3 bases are TGTGCCAGCAGACGGGACCAAGAGACCCAGTACTTC. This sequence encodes CASRRDQETQYF. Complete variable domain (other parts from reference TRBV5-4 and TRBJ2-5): ETGVTQSPTHLIKTRGQQVTLRCSSQSGHNTVSWYQQALGQGPQFIFQYYREEENGRGNFPPRFSGLQFPNYSSELNVNALELDDSALYLCASRRDQETQYFGPGTRLLVL.

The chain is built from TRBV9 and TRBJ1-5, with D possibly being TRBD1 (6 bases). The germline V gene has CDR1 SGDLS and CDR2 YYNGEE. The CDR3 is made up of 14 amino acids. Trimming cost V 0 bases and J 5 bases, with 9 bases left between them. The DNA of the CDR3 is TGTGCCAGCAGCGTAGGGACAGTAGATCAGCCCCAGCATTTT. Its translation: CASSVGTVDQPQHF.

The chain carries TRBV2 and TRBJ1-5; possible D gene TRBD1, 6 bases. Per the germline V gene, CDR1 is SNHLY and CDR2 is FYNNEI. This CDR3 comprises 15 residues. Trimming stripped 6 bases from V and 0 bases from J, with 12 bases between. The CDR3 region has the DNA TGTGCCAGCAGGAGGGGGGGAAATAGCAATCAGCCCCAGCATTTT. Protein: CASRRGGNSNQPQHF.